The text below deals with one T cell receptor beta chain. This CDR3 comprises 13 residues. Trimming removed 8 bases from V and 6 bases from J; junction bases left unmatched: 3. The V gene's germline CDR1 is LNHNV and CDR2 YYDKDF (reference sequence). The repertoire was sequenced with immunoSEQ multiplex PCR; TCRdb's copy has only in-frame clones and lacks some. The data contain some 170,000 clones, approximately 89% of them singletons. The sample is drawn from a study of cytomegalovirus exposure and HLA in healthy donors. The receptor comes from a man younger than 30 in good health and CMV-seropositive. The chain uses TRBV15 and TRBJ1-5; the match to TRBD1 covers 11 bases. The sample was PBMCs. CDR3 DNA: TGTGCCACCGGGGACAGGGGGTTTCAGCCCCAGCATTTT. The encoded protein is CATGDRGFQPQHF.